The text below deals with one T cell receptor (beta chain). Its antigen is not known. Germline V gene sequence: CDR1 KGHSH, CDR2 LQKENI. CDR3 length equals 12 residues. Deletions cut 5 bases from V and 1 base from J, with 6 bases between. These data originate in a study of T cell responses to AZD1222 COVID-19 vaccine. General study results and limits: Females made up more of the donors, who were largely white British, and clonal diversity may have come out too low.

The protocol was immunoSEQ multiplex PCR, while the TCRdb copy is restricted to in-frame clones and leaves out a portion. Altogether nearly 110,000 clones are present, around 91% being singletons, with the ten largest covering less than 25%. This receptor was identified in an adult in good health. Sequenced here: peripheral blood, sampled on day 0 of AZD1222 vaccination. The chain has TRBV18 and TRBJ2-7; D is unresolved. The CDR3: CASSAESYEQYF. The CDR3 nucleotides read TGTGCCAGCTCAGCAGAGTCCTACGAGCAGTACTTC.